This TCR beta chain was captured by sequencing in a study of PD-1 blockade in classical Hodgkin lymphoma. General observations from the study: Excluded were patients who started nivolumab under 1 year after ASCT, a group that had lower diversity. Similar baseline diversity was found in complete responders and newly diagnosed patients.

Time point: cycle 4 day 1 (C4D1), after around six weeks of nivolumab. Brentuximab vedotin exposure varied, and every patient relapsed after autologous stem cell transplantation. Complete response, partial response or progressive disease made up the best responses. In regard to this clone: What it binds is not known.

The data were produced by immunoSEQ multiplex PCR, yet TCRdb's version contains in-frame clones alone and is incomplete. The data show about 60,000 clones, 91% seen once. This CDR3 has 12 residues. Germline V gene sequence: CDR1 MNHEY, CDR2 SVGAGI. Trimming took 3 bases from V and 3 from J, leaving 6 bases between them. This chain connects TRBV6-5 to TRBJ2-7; D gene uncertain. Material: peripheral blood mononuclear cells (PBMCs), obtained before the fourth cycle of nivolumab. This receptor was identified in a human donor with classical Hodgkin lymphoma. In DNA form, the CDR3 reads TGTGCCAGCAGTTATCTGGTCTACGAGCAGTACTTC. Protein: CASSYLVYEQYF.